A single TCR beta chain is shown here with its context. The CDR3 spans 15 residues. The germline CDR1 and CDR2 sequences are SGHTA and FQGTGA. With V trimmed by 3 bases and J by 5 bases, 2 bases remained unmatched. This entry is derived from a study of blood T cell repertoires in COVID-19. Profiling relied on immunoSEQ multiplex PCR, and the TCRdb table lists in-frame clones only, not all of them. In the table there are roughly 300,000 clones, 85% of which are singletons. This chain uses TRBV7-3 with TRBJ2-2; 11 nucleotides line up with TRBD2. This TCR came from a woman in her forties or fifties who had recovered from COVID-19. Sequencing was done on a sample of PBMCs or T cells enriched from blood (not recorded which). The CDR3 loop is CASSFLAGGTGELFF. The CDR3 DNA reads as TGTGCCAGCAGCTTTCTAGCGGGGGGAACCGGGGAGCTGTTTTTT.